This T cell receptor beta chain was documented in a study of blood T cell repertoires in COVID-19. Study overall: Sample material is recorded as cDNA or gDNA derived from T cells, B-cell-depleted T cells, or PBMCs.

As originally analysed: Amplification of reference gene primers provided the estimated nucleated cell counts. The table came from immunoSEQ multiplex PCR; TCRdb's copy has only in-frame clones and leaves some out. That table supplies the V and J calls and clone size; D and trimming were determined from the DNA. The sample has about 300,000 clones, 83% seen once. The CDR3 loop spans 14 amino acids. The V gene end was trimmed by 5 bases and the J gene end by 5 bases; junction bases not matched to a gene: 9. The germline CDR1 and CDR2 sequences are SQVTM and ANQGSEA. The receptor was isolated from a woman aged 45-60 years who had recovered from COVID-19. The J gene is TRBJ1-5, the V gene TRBV29-1; 7 bases align to TRBD1. The sample taken for sequencing was peripheral blood. In nucleotides, the CDR3 is TGCAGCGTTAGGGCAGGGGGGTTGGATCAGCCCCAGCATTTT. This gives the protein CSVRAGGLDQPQHF.